The clone carrying this T cell receptor (beta chain) was observed a few times. What it binds is unknown. The data are from a study of neurological immune-mediated disorders. Overall study results and limits: One cluster of related CDR3 sequences contained, by phylogenetic grouping, the repertoires of 18 of 34 multiple sclerosis patients and formed a possible signature.

The germline V gene has CDR1 MGHDK and CDR2 SYGVNS. V was clipped by 4 bases and J by 2 bases, with 9 bases between them. This CDR3 has 14 residues. The cDNA was produced through 5'RACE with 10-nucleotide random UMIs. MiXCR, applied by TCRdb to the 5' RACE reads, yields one record per CDR3 protein. Here the sample spans 65,000 to 95,000 distinct CDR3 sequences, 4.5% to 6.5% being singletons. The chain is built from TRBV25-1 and TRBJ1-3; no clear D. This TCR was sampled from a woman aged 30 to 39 with multiple sclerosis. What was sequenced was PBMCs. The CDR3 protein is CASSAGGTGNTIYF. As DNA, the CDR3 is TGTGCCAGCAGTGCCGGTGGGACTGGAAACACCATATATTTT. The whole variable domain, remainder taken from reference TRBV25-1 and TRBJ1-3, is EADIYQTPRYLVIGTGKKITLECSQTMGHDKMYWYQQDPGMELHLIHYSYGVNSTEKGDLSSESTVSRIRTEHFPLTLESARPSHTSQYLCASSAGGTGNTIYFGEGSWLTVV.